A selection of T cell receptor beta chains follows, all from one sample in a study of molecular identifiers for immune sequencing clone quantification. One entry per CDR3 protein results from TCRdb running MiXCR on the PCR reads. The repertoire holds about 640,000 distinct CDR3 sequences, with around 20% as singletons. The specimen was naive CD8+ T cells from blood, with Jurkat cell RNA spiked in. The receptors originated from a human donor in good health. Some libraries in this study had Jurkat cell RNA spiked in. Both conserved end residues are part of each CDR3. The D gene is left open where the match is weak. Only part of the rows carry a size: once, few, many, or a class if the clone is expanded.

many	TRBV7-9	NA	15	TRBJ1-2	TGTGCCAGCAGCTTTACGGGGCAACCTAACTATGGCTACACCTTC	CASSFTGQPNYGYTF
few	TRBV19	TRBD2	14	TRBJ2-7	TGTGCCAGTAGTATAGCGGGAGGGGCCTACGAGCAGTACTTC	CASSIAGGAYEQYF
many	TRBV4-1	NA	15	TRBJ2-1	TGCGCCAGCAGCCAAGAGGCAGGCAGGGTCGATGAGCAGTTCTTC	CASSQEAGRVDEQFF
many	TRBV6-1	NA	14	TRBJ1-1	TGTGCCAGCAGTGAAGCTCGATTGGGAACTGAAGCTTTCTTT	CASSEARLGTEAFF
NA	TRBV27	NA	15	TRBJ2-7	TGTGCCAGCAGTTTATCGCAGGGTATCGGGAACGAGCAGTACTTC	CASSLSQGIGNEQYF
NA	TRBV28	TRBD1	15	TRBJ2-7	TGTGCCAGCACCCCAACGCGGGACAGGGGATACGAGCAGTACTTC	CASTPTRDRGYEQYF
few	TRBV19	NA	15	TRBJ2-7	TGTGCCAGTAGTGCCACCGGGACACCCGCCTACGAGCAGTACTTC	CASSATGTPAYEQYF
NA	TRBV11-2	TRBD1	16	TRBJ1-4	TGTGTCAGCAGCCCCGGCAGGGGGCTTCAAGAAGAAAAACTGTTTTTT	CVSSPGRGLQEEKLFF
many	TRBV20-1	NA	15	TRBJ2-7	TGCAGTGCTAGAGATAGCGGAGTAGAATACTACGAGCAGTACTTC	CSARDSGVEYYEQYF
many	TRBV14	TRBD2	17	TRBJ2-7	TGTGCCAGCAGCCAAGTATGGGCTAGCGGACGATCCTACGAGCAGTACTTC	CASSQVWASGRSYEQYF
many	TRBV12-3/TRBV12-4	TRBD1	16	TRBJ2-4	TGTGCCAGCACCCCTGACAGGGATCGGGCCAAAAACATTCAGTACTTC	CASTPDRDRAKNIQYF
many	TRBV9	NA	14	TRBJ2-1	TGTGCCAGCAGCGTCCTTCCTAGCGTCAATGAGCAGTTCTTC	CASSVLPSVNEQFF
many	TRBV5-5	TRBD1	17	TRBJ2-7	TGTGCCAGCAGCTTGGTGCCGTTGGGACAGGGTTGGGACGAGCAGTACTTC	CASSLVPLGQGWDEQYF
few	TRBV20-1	NA	11	TRBJ2-1	TGCAGTGGCTACCTCTACAATGAGCAGTTCTTC	CSGYLYNEQFF
many	TRBV27	NA	18	TRBJ2-4	TGTGCCAGCAGTTTATGGACTCAGTCTGGTATAGCCAAAAACATTCAGTACTTC	CASSLWTQSGIAKNIQYF
few	TRBV28	TRBD1	17	TRBJ2-7	TGTGCCAGCACTCTCGATCGACAGGGGGCCCCTCCCTACGAGCAGTACTTC	CASTLDRQGAPPYEQYF
few	TRBV4-3	NA	15	TRBJ1-1	TGCGCCAGCAGCCAAGAAAAGGGTGGGGGACATACAGCTTTCTTT	CASSQEKGGGHTAFF
many	TRBV27	NA	11	TRBJ2-1	TGTGCCAGCAGTTTAGGGCCTCTGCAGTTCTTC	CASSLGPLQFF
NA	TRBV3-1	TRBD2	17	TRBJ2-5	TGTGCCAGCAGCCAAGGAGTCCCGGGGGGGCCCGAAGAGACCCAGTACTTC	CASSQGVPGGPEETQYF
many	TRBV7-2	NA	14	TRBJ1-1	TGTGCCAGCAGGGGGCGGGCAGGAGGAACTGAAGCTTTCTTT	CASRGRAGGTEAFF
many	TRBV3-1	NA	16	TRBJ1-1	TGTGCCAGCAGCCAAGACACGGGACGGATGAACACTGAAGCTTTCTTT	CASSQDTGRMNTEAFF
NA	TRBV10-2	TRBD1	12	TRBJ1-5	TGCGCCAGGAGACAGGGTGTGGGGCCCCAGCATTTT	CARRQGVGPQHF
NA	TRBV20-1	TRBD2	16	TRBJ2-7	TGCAGTGCCAACCCCGGTGACAGCGGGAGAATGTACGAGCAGTACTTC	CSANPGDSGRMYEQYF
many	TRBV9	TRBD1	17	TRBJ1-1	TGTGCCAGCAGCGCAGGGACAGGGGGTTTGGGAAACACTGAAGCTTTCTTT	CASSAGTGGLGNTEAFF
NA	TRBV7-3	TRBD2	15	TRBJ2-1	TGTGCCAGCAGCTCGGCTAGCGGTGAATACAATGAGCAGTTCTTC	CASSSASGEYNEQFF
NA	TRBV12-3/TRBV12-4	TRBD2	16	TRBJ2-7	TGTGCCAGCAGTTTGGGGATAGCGGGGGTGGTTGGCGAGCAGTACTTC	CASSLGIAGVVGEQYF
many	TRBV27	TRBD1	13	TRBJ1-4	TGTGCCAGCGGGGACAGACTTAATGAAAAACTGTTTTTT	CASGDRLNEKLFF
many	TRBV27	NA	15	TRBJ2-3	TGTGCCAGCAGTTTCTCCGGGCCCCCCACAGATACGCAGTATTTT	CASSFSGPPTDTQYF
NA	TRBV7-9	NA	15	TRBJ2-2	TGTGCCAGCAATATCTTCCCCTATTTGGCCGGGGAGCTGTTTTTT	CASNIFPYLAGELFF
NA	TRBV13	NA	15	TRBJ2-3	TGTGCCAGCAGCCTCCTGTTAGGGGCGGAAGATACGCAGTATTTT	CASSLLLGAEDTQYF
many	TRBV4-3	NA	14	TRBJ2-1	TGCGCCAGCAGCCAAGGACAGACCTACAATGAGCAGTTCTTC	CASSQGQTYNEQFF
many	TRBV24-1	NA	16	TRBJ2-1	TGTGCCACCAGTGACTCGGGGCAGGGCACACACAATGAGCAGTTCTTC	CATSDSGQGTHNEQFF
NA	TRBV6-5	NA	16	TRBJ1-4	TGTGCCAGCAGTTTCCGTTTGACGGATCTTAATGAAAAACTGTTTTTT	CASSFRLTDLNEKLFF
NA	TRBV6-2/TRBV6-3	NA	14	TRBJ1-5	TGTGCCAGCAGTTTTGAACATGGCAATCAGCCCCAGCATTTT	CASSFEHGNQPQHF
many	TRBV2	NA	14	TRBJ2-7	TGTGCCAGCAGTGAAGCGGGTCCAGACGAAAAGCAGTACTTC	CASSEAGPDEKQYF
many	TRBV6-5	NA	14	TRBJ2-2	TGTGCCAGCAGTTCCGGCAGCTACACCGGGGAGCTGTTTTTT	CASSSGSYTGELFF
NA	TRBV6-2/TRBV6-3	NA	14	TRBJ1-5	TGTGCCAGCAATAGCGAGGGAAACAATCAGCCCCAGCATTTT	CASNSEGNNQPQHF
many	TRBV6-1	NA	13	TRBJ1-2	TGTGCCAGCAGTGATTGGACGAGGAATGGCTACACCTTC	CASSDWTRNGYTF
many	TRBV4-1	TRBD1	16	TRBJ2-7	TGCGCCAGCAGCCCATTGGAACAGGGGGCGCCCTACGAGCAGTACTTC	CASSPLEQGAPYEQYF
many	TRBV2	NA	13	TRBJ2-2	TGTGCCAGCAGTGAAGGACTAAACGGGGAGCTGTTTTTT	CASSEGLNGELFF
few	TRBV6-2/TRBV6-3	TRBD2	18	TRBJ2-3	TGTGCCAGCAGTTCCGGGACTAGCGGGAGGTGGAATCTGGGTACGCAGTATTTT	CASSSGTSGRWNLGTQYF
NA	TRBV12-3/TRBV12-4	NA	21	TRBJ2-2	TGTGCCAGCAGTTCCTCCTCCCTTAGGGGTTCGGGGGGCCAGAAAACCGGGGAGCTGTTTTTT	CASSSSSLRGSGGQKTGELFF
many	TRBV18	NA	14	TRBJ2-7	TGTGCCAGCTCACCATGGTCGGGGGCGGACGAGCAGTACTTC	CASSPWSGADEQYF
medium-sized	TRBV7-9	NA	12	TRBJ2-3	TGTGCCAGCAGCTTTGGTACAGATACGCAGTATTTT	CASSFGTDTQYF
many	TRBV7-9	TRBD1	16	TRBJ2-3	TGTGCCAGCAGCTCCACCACGACAGGGAGCACAGATACGCAGTATTTT	CASSSTTTGSTDTQYF
few	TRBV19	NA	12	TRBJ1-5	TGTGCCAGTAGTATTCCGAATCAGCCCCAGCATTTT	CASSIPNQPQHF
NA	TRBV5-6	TRBD2	16	TRBJ2-7	TGTGCCAGCAGCTTGGGGGGGGGGACGGGAGCCTACGAGCAGTACTTC	CASSLGGGTGAYEQYF
many	TRBV3-1	TRBD1	15	TRBJ2-7	TGTGCCAGCAGCTACGGGACAGCTATGGGGGAAGAGCAGTACTTC	CASSYGTAMGEEQYF
many	TRBV6-5	NA	14	TRBJ1-1	TGTGCCAGCAGTTACGGGAAAGGGGACACTGAAGCTTTCTTT	CASSYGKGDTEAFF
many	TRBV4-3	NA	15	TRBJ1-5	TGCGCCAGCAGCCAAGATCCAGGAAGAAGTCAGCCCCAGCATTTT	CASSQDPGRSQPQHF
NA	TRBV5-5	TRBD1	15	TRBJ1-3	TGTGCCAGCAGCCTACACAGGGGGCCTGGAAACACCATATATTTT	CASSLHRGPGNTIYF
many	TRBV6-2/TRBV6-3	NA	14	TRBJ2-5	TGTGCCAGCAGTTACTTTGAAAACCAAGAGACCCAGTACTTC	CASSYFENQETQYF
many	TRBV4-3	NA	16	TRBJ2-4	TGCGCCAGCAGCCAAGATTTAGGGTTAGCCAAAAACATTCAGTACTTC	CASSQDLGLAKNIQYF